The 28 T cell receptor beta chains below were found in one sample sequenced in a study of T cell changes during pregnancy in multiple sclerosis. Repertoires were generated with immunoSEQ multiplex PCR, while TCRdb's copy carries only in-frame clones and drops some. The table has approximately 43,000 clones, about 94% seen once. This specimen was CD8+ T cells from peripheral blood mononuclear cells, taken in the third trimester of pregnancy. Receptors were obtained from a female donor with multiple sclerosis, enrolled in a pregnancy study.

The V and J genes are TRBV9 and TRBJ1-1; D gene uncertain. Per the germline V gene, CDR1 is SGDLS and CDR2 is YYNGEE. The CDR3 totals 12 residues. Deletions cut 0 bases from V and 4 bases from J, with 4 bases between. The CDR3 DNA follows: TGTGCCAGCAGCGTAGGAGGCACTGAAGCTTTCTTT. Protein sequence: CASSVGGTEAFF.

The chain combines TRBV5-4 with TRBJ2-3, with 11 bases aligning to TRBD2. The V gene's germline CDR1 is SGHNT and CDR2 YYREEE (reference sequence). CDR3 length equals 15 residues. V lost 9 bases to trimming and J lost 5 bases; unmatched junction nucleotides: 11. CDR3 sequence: CATIAGGPGGDTQYF. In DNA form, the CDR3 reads TGTGCCACCATAGCGGGAGGGCCGGGAGGAGATACGCAGTATTTT.

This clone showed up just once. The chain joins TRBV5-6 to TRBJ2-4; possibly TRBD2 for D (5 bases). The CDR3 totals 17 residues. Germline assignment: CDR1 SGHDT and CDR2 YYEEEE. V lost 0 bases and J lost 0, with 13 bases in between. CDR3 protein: CASSLVGFAGAKNIQYF. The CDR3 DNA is TGTGCCAGCAGCTTGGTGGGATTTGCGGGAGCCAAAAACATTCAGTACTTC.

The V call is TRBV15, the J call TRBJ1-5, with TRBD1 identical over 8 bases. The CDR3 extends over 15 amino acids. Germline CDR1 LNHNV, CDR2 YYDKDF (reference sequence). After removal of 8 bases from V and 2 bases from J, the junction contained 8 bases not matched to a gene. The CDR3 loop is CATQDRGGGNQPQHF. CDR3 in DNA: TGTGCCACCCAAGACAGGGGAGGTGGCAATCAGCCCCAGCATTTT.

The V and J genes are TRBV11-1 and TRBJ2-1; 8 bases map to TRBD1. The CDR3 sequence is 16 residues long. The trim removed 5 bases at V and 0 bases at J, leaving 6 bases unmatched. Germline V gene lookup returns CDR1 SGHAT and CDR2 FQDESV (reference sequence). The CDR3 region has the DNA TGTGCCAGCAGCCCCAGGGGGCAGAGCTCCTACAATGAGCAGTTCTTC. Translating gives CASSPRGQSSYNEQFF.

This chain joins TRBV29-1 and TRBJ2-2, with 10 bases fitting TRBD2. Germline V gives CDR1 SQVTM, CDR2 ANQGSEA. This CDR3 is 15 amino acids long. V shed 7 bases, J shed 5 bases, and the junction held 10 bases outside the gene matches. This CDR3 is CSAVAGGGSTGELFF. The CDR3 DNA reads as TGCAGCGCTGTAGCGGGAGGTGGGTCGACCGGGGAGCTGTTTTTT.

CDR3 amino acids: CAVRDRGVDGELFF. The CDR3 DNA is TGTGCCGTCCGGGACAGGGGTGTCGACGGGGAGCTGTTTTTT. The gene calls are TRBV6-5 and TRBJ2-2; the match to TRBD1 covers 10 bases. Trimming cost V 11 bases and J 7 bases; bases outside gene matches: 10. The CDR3 is 14 residues long. CDR1 and CDR2 from the germline V gene are MNHEY and SVGAGI.

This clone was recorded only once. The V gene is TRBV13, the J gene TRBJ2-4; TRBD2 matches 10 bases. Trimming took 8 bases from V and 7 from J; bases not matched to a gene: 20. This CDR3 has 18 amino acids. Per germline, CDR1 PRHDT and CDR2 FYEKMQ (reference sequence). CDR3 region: CASEESASGSVGRNIQYF. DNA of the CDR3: TGTGCCAGCGAAGAGTCGGCTAGCGGGAGTGTTGGGAGGAACATTCAGTACTTC.

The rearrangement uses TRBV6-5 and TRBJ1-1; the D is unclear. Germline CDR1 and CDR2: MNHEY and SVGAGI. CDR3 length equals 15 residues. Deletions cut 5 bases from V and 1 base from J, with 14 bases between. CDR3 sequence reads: CASSPNTYKNTEAFF. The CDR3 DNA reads TGTGCCAGCAGTCCCAATACGTACAAGAACACTGAAGCTTTCTTT.

CDR3 residues: CASIAAPGITTDTQYF. The CDR3 coding sequence is TGTGCCAGCATCGCCGCACCGGGGATAACCACAGATACGCAGTATTTT. This chain links TRBV2 with TRBJ2-3, with D perhaps matching TRBD2 (5 bases). CDR1 is SNHLY, CDR2 FYNNEI, per germline. The V end lost 7 bases, the J end lost 2 bases, and 19 bases lay between the germline ends. The CDR3 is made up of 16 amino acids.

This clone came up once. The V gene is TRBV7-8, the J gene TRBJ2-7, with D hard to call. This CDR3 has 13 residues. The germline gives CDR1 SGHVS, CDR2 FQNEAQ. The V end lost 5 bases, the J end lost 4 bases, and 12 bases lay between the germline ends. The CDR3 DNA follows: TGTGCCAGCAGCCCGCCTGACGGGTACGAGCAGTACTTC. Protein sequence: CASSPPDGYEQYF.

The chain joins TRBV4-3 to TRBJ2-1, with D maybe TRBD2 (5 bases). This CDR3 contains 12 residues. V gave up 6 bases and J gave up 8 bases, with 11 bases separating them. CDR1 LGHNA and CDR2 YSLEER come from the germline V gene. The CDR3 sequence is CASSTSGHEQFF. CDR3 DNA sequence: TGCGCCAGCAGTACTAGTGGGCATGAGCAGTTCTTC.

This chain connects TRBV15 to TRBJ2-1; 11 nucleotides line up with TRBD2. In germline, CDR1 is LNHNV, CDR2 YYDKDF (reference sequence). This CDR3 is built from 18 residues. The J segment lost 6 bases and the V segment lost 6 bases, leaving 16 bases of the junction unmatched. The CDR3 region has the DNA TGTGCCACCAGTCCCCCGACTTTTACTAGCGGGAGTGTCAATGAGCAGTTCTTC. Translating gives CATSPPTFTSGSVNEQFF.

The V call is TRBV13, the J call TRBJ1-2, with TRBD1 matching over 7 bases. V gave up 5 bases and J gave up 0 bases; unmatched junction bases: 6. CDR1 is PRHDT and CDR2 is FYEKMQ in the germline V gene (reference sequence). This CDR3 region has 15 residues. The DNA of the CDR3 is TGTGCCAGCAGCGTTAACAGGGGAGCTAACTATGGCTACACCTTC. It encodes CASSVNRGANYGYTF.

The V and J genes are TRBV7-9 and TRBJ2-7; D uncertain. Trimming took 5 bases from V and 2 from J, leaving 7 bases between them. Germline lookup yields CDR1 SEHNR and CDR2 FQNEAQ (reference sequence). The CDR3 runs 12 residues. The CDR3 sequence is CASSPTTYEQYF. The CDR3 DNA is TGTGCCAGCAGCCCTACTACCTACGAGCAGTACTTC.

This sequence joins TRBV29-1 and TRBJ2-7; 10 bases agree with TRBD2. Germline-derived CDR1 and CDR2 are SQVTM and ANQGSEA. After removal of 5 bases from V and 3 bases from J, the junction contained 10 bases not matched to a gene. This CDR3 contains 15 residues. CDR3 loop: CSVFGEREGLYEQYF. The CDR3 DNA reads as TGCAGCGTTTTTGGGGAGCGGGAGGGACTCTACGAGCAGTACTTC.

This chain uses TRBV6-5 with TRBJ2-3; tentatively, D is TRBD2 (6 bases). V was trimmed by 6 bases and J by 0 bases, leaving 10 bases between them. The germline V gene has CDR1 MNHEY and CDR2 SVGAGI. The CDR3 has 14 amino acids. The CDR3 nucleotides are TGTGCCAGCAGCCAGCGGGCCAGCACAGATACGCAGTATTTT. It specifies CASSQRASTDTQYF.

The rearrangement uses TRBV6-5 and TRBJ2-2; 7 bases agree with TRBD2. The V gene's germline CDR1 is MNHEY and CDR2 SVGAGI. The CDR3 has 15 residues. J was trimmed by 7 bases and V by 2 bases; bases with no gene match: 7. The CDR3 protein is CASSYEASGHGELFF. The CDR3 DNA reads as TGTGCCAGCAGTTACGAGGCTAGCGGCCACGGGGAGCTGTTTTTT.

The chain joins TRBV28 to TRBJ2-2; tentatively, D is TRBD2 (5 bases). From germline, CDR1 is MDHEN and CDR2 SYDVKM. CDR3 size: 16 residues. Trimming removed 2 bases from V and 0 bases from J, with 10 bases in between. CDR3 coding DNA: TGTGCCAGCAGTTTAAACCGGGGTTCGAACACCGGGGAGCTGTTTTTT. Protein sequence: CASSLNRGSNTGELFF. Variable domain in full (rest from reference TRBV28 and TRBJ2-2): DVKVTQSSRYLVKRTGEKVFLECVQDMDHENMFWYRQDPGLGLRLIYFSYDVKMKEKGDIPEGYSVSREKKERFSLILESASTNQTSMYLCASSLNRGSNTGELFFGEGSRLTVL.

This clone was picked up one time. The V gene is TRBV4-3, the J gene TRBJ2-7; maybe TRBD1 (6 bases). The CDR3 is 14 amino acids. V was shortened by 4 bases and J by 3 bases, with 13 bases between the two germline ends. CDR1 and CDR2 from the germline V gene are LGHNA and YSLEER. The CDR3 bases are TGCGCCAGCAGCCTATTAACAGGGCGCTACGAGCAGTACTTC. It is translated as CASSLLTGRYEQYF.

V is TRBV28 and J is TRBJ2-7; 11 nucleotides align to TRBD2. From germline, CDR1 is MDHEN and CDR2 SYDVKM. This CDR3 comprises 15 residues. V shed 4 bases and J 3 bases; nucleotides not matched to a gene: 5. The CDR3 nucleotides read TGTGCCAGCAGTTCCCGTAGCGGGGGGGTCTACGAGCAGTACTTC. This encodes CASSSRSGGVYEQYF.

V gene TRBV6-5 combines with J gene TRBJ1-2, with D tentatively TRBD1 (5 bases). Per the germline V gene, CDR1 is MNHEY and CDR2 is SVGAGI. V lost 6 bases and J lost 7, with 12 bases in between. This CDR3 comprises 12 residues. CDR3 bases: TGTGCCAGCAGCTCCTCAGGGTCTGGCTACACCTTC. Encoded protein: CASSSSGSGYTF.

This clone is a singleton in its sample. The CDR3 protein is CASSLLEQVSYNEQFF. For the CDR3, the DNA is TGTGCCAGCAGCCTCCTAGAACAAGTATCCTACAATGAGCAGTTCTTC. The chain has TRBV9 and TRBJ2-1; D unresolved. The germline V gene has CDR1 SGDLS and CDR2 YYNGEE. The CDR3 extends over 16 amino acids. Deletions cut 4 bases from V and 1 base from J, with 15 bases between.

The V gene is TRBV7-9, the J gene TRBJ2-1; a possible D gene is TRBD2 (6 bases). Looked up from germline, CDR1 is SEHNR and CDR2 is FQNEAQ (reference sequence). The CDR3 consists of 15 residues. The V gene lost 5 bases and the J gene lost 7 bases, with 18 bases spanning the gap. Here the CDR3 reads CASSTGLTAGNEQFF. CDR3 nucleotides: TGTGCCAGCAGCACAGGACTCACTGCGGGAAATGAGCAGTTCTTC.

The CDR3 coding sequence is TGTGCCAGCAGTTGGACAGACTACAATGAGCAGTTCTTC. This translates into CASSWTDYNEQFF. The chain is built from TRBV6-6 and TRBJ2-1, with D possibly matching TRBD1 (6 bases). From germline, CDR1 is MNHNY and CDR2 SVGAGI (reference sequence). The CDR3 sequence is 13 residues long. Deletions cut 4 bases from V and 3 bases from J, with 7 bases between.

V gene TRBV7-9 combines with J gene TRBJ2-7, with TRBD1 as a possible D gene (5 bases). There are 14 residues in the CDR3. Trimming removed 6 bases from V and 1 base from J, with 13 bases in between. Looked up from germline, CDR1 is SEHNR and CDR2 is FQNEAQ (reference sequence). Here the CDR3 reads CASSSRTNSYEQYF. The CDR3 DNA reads TGTGCCAGCAGTTCCCGGACAAATTCCTACGAGCAGTACTTC.

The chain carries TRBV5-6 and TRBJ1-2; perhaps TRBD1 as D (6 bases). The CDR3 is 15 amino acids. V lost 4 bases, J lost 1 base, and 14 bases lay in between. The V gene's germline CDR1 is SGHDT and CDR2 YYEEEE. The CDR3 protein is CASSPWDTYNYGYTF. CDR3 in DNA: TGTGCCAGCAGCCCGTGGGACACGTATAACTATGGCTACACCTTC.

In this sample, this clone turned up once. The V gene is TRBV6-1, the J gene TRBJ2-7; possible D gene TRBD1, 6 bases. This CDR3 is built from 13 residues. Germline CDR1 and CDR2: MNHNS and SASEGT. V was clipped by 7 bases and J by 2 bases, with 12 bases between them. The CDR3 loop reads CASTKDSTYEQYF. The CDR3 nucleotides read TGTGCCAGCACCAAGGACAGCACCTACGAGCAGTACTTC.